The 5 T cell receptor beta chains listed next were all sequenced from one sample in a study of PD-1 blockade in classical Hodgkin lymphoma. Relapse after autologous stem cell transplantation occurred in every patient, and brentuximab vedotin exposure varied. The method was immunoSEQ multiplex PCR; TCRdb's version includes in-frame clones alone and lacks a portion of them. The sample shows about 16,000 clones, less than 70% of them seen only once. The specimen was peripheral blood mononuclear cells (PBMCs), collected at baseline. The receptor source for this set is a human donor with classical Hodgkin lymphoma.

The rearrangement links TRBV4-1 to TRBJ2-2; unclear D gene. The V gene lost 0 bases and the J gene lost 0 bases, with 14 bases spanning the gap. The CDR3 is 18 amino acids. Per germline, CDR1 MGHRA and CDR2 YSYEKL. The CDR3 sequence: CASSQDWVSGTNTGELFF. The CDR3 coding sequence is TGCGCCAGCAGCCAAGACTGGGTTTCAGGAACGAACACCGGGGAGCTGTTTTTT.

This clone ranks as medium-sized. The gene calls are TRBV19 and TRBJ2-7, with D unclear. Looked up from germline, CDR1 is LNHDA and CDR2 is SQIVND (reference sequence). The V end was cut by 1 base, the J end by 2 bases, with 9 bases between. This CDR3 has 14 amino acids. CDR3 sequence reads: CASSIGYGAYEQYF. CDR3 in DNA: TGTGCCAGTAGTATAGGCTATGGAGCCTACGAGCAGTACTTC.

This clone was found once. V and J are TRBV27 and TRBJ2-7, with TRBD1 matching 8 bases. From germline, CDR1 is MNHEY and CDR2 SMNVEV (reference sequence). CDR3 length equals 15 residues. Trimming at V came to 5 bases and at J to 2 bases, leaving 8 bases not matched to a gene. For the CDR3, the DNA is TGTGCCAGCAGTGCCCGGACAGGGAGGACCTACGAGCAGTACTTC. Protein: CASSARTGRTYEQYF.

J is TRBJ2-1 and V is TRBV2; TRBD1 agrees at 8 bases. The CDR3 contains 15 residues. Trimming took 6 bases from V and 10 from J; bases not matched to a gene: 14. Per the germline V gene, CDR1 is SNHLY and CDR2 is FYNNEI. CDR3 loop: CASRDGTGKFGEQFF. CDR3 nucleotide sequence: TGTGCCAGCAGGGACGGGACAGGAAAATTTGGAGAGCAGTTCTTC.

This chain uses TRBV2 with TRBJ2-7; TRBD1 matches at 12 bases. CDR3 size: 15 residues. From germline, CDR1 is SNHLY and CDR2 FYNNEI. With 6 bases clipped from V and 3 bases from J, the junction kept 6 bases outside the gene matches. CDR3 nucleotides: TGTGCCAGCAGCTCGGGGACAGGGGGCTTCTACGAGCAGTACTTC. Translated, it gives CASSSGTGGFYEQYF. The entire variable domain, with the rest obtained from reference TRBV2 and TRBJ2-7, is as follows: EPEVTQTPSHQVTQMGQEVILRCVPISNHLYFYWYRQILGQKVEFLVSFYNNEISEKSEIFDDQFSVERPDGSNFTLKIRSTKLEDSAMYFCASSSGTGGFYEQYFGPGTRLTVT.